This T cell receptor (beta chain) was sequenced for a study of prognosis after radiotherapy for stage I lung cancer (dated by TCRdb to the early 2020s). A note on the overall study: About 20 stage I NSCLC patients were enrolled in Nanjing, China, between 2018 and early 2019. Tumor histology was squamous cell carcinoma in over 5 patients and adenocarcinoma in approximately 11. Distant metastases were developed by four of the 19 patients after SBRT, at a median of roughly 7 months, whereas no significant progression was observed in the other 15 patients. Enrolled patients comprised roughly 13 with newly diagnosed primary stage I lung tumors and five with oligometastatic NSCLC after surgical resection of the primary tumor. A total of roughly 40 blood samples from approximately 19 patients were sequenced, with one sample obtained before and one obtained after SBRT for each patient. The cohort comprised 10 to 15 men and 5 or 6 women with a median age of 74.5 years, ranging from roughly 53 to 95 years. Every patient was regarded as medically inoperable, because of comorbidities in over ten cases and refusal of surgery in roughly 7 cases. In every patient, SBRT was given without any concurrent therapy. The study profiled peripheral blood TCR beta repertoires from stage I NSCLC patients before and after stereotactic body radiotherapy and related them to distant failure. Using image-guided IMRT or VMAT, SBRT was delivered in 3 to 5 fractions at a biologically effective dose of at least 100 Gy. Study-level results and caveats: Post-SBRT Shannon entropy and its change from baseline were lower in patients who developed distant metastases; baseline Shannon entropy was not associated with metastases. Whether the expanded TCR clones were tumor-specific was not determined. A decrease in unique TCR clone counts was observed after SBRT (median about 10,000 before versus several thousand after; Wilcoxon paired P=0.011). Differences by metastasis status were reportedly seen in TRBV and TRBJ usage frequencies, involving two V genes at baseline and, after SBRT, several V genes and two J genes. All reported P values were unadjusted for multiple comparisons. The small cohort and short follow-up limited the study, so independent validation of the findings is needed.

Two rounds of multiplex PCR were used to amplify the TCR beta CDR3 region from genomic DNA. The first PCR round used primers specific to each TRBV and TRBJ gene, with sequences filed in Chinese patent CN105087789A. Universal primers were used in the second PCR round. The Roche High Pure PCR Template Preparation Kit was used to extract genomic DNA from frozen PBMCs. The libraries underwent paired-end sequencing with 151 bp reads on an Illumina HiSeq 3000. Processing in the source paper ran as follows. CutAdapt was used to discard raw reads that did not contain the multiplex PCR primer sequences. Using PEAR, the high-quality paired reads were merged into contigs. TRB V, D and J gene segments were assigned to each contig with MiXCR by alignment to reference sequences. CDR3 sequences were clustered by base quality and sequence similarity to remove sequencing errors. Diversity was calculated as Shannon entropy divided by the natural log of the number of productive TCR sequences. Clonality was computed as one minus the ratio of Shannon entropy to the natural log of the number of unique clonotypes. The Youden index of ROC curves was used to select progression-free survival cut-offs for repertoire metrics, and analyses were performed in R 3.5.3. TCRdb trimmed the raw reads at Q25, called clones with MiXCR and kept productive beta chains. One record per CDR3 amino acid sequence lists the most common genes and DNA. TCRdb assigned the V and J calls; the authors' analysis was not used. The sample table records about 28,000 distinct CDR3 sequences; roughly 50% of these occur just once. The ten most abundant clones make up 14% to 15% of the sample.

All patients had node-negative disease on CT and PET/CT, and none had a history of other malignancies or had previously received chemotherapy or radiotherapy. At each of two time points, about 6 milliliters of peripheral venous blood were collected in EDTA tubes. PBMCs were isolated by Ficoll-Paque Plus density-gradient centrifugation. Immediately after collection, samples were stored at -80 degrees C until analysis. Taken from the germline V gene, the CDR1 and CDR2 loops are SGHTA and FQGNSA. Reading from cysteine to phenylalanine, the CDR3 counts 17 amino acids. Only the CDR3 region is kept as DNA, spanning 51 bases read in frame from base 1. Clipping removes 1 base from V and 0 bases from J, with 6 as the unmatched junction base count. Note on this clonotype: This receptor's antigen is unknown. No much larger clonotype is one base removed from it; base qualities were not supplied.

The source is a donor over 45 with non-small cell lung cancer. The rearrangement combines TRBV7-2 with TRBJ2-7; TRBD2 fits 10 bases in the junction. The sequences come from PBMCs, collected before or after stereotactic body radiation therapy (not recorded which). The CDR3 sequence is CASSLVWEREGSYEQYF. The nucleotide sequence is TGTGCCAGCAGCTTAGTTTGGGAGCGGGAGGGCTCCTACGAGCAGTACTTC.